This TCR beta chain was captured by sequencing in a study of T cell repertoires in cytomegalovirus infection. Study-level results: HLA-C-restricted CMV clonotypes gave the most frequent clonotype in two of eight donors.

MiXCR, run by TCRdb on the reads, gives a single entry per CDR3 protein. The sample consists of about 100,000 distinct CDR3 sequences, under 25% of them appearing once. This clonotype appeared a few times. Its antigen is undetermined. The material sequenced was CD8+ T cells from PBMCs. This TCR was sampled from a human donor in good health (CMV status not recorded). Some clones in this sample may be carry-over from other donors' samples.

The CDR3 is CASSWRSGIQETQYF. Written as DNA, the CDR3 is TGTGCCAGCAGCTGGCGTAGCGGAATCCAAGAGACCCAGTACTTC. The gene calls are TRBV11-2 and TRBJ2-5; a possible D gene is TRBD2 (6 bases). CDR1 is SGHAT and CDR2 is FQNNGV in the germline V gene. The CDR3 is made up of 15 amino acids. V was pared by 4 bases and J by 1 base, with 13 bases between.